These 2 T cell receptor beta chains came from one sample sequenced in a study of blood T cell repertoires in COVID-19. The data were produced by immunoSEQ multiplex PCR, yet TCRdb's version contains in-frame clones alone and is incomplete. The data contain around 80,000 clones, less than 85% of them singletons. The sample comprised peripheral blood. All receptors come from a human donor in a cohort sampled during active COVID-19.

Concerning this clone: Other DNA sequences in this specimen translate into the identical CDR3. The V call is TRBV27, the J call TRBJ2-3; maybe TRBD1 (5 bases). V gave up 3 bases and J gave up 1 base, with 8 bases separating them. Germline V gene lookup returns CDR1 MNHEY and CDR2 SMNVEV (reference sequence). CDR3 length: 14 amino acids. The CDR3, as DNA: TGTGCCAGCAGTTTCTCCAGGGGCACAGATACGCAGTATTTT. It codes for CASSFSRGTDTQYF.

The chain is built from TRBV6-2 or TRBV6-3 and TRBJ1-5, with 7 bases fitting TRBD1. This CDR3 has 17 residues. V gave up 0 bases and J gave up 3 bases; unmatched junction bases: 8. Germline V gives CDR1 MNHEY, CDR2 SVGEGT. Here the CDR3 DNA reads TGTGCCAGCAGTTACTCGAGGGGGACAGTATACAATCAGCCCCAGCATTTT. It is translated as CASSYSRGTVYNQPQHF.